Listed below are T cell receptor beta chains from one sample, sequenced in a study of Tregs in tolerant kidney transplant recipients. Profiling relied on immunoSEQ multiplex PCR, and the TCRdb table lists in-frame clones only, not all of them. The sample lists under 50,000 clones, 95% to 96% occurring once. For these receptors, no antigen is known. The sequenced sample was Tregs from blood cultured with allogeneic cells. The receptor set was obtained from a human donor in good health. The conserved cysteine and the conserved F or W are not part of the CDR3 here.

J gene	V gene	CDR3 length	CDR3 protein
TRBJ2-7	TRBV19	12	ASSIRSAGYEQY
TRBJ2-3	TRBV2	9	ASSRTDTQY
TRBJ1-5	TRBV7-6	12	ASSFRRGGQPQH
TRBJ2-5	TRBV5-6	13	ASSLVKGARETQY
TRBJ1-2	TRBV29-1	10	SVLRANYGYT
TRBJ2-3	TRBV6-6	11	ASSYQGTDTQY
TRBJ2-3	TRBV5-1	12	ASSPAGGTDTQY
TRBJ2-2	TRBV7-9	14	ASSRLAGGRTGELF
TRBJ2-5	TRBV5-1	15	ASSPLRPGEMGETQY
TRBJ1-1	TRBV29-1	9	SILRWGAAF
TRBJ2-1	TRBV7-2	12	ASSFGLPYNEQF
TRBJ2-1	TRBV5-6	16	ASSPDRGVLEGFNEQF
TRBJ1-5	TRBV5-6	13	ASSLRGIGNQPQH
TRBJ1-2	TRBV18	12	ASSPEASPYGYT
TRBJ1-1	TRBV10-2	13	ASSGGNRVWTEAF
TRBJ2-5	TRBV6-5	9	ATGTQETQY
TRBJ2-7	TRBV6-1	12	ASSEFPGGLEQY
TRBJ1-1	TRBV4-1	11	ASSTSGGLEAF
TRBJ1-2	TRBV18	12	ASSPGGADYGYT
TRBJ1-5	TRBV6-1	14	ASSDYYRGPNQPQH
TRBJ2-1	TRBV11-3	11	ASSRGAHNEQF
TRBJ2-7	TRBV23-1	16	ASSQSGTGKYREYEQY
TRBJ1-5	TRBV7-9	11	ASSSNRGQPQH
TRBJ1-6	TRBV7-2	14	ASSLTGTGGYSPLH
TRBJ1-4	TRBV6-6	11	ASRADRGQKLF
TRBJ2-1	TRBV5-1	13	ASSLTSATITEQF
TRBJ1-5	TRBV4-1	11	ASSQDPSGPQH
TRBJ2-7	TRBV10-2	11	ASSVQGTYEQY
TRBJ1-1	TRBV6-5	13	ASRKRTGTYTEAF
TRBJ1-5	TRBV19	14	ASSSAGQGAYQPQH
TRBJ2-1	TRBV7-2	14	ASSTSPSLSYNEQF